This entry is about one TCR beta chain. The entry originates in a study of OX40 agonist ivuxolimab in advanced cancers. Germline loops: CDR1 SGHRS, CDR2 YFSETQ. The V and J ends lost 2 bases and 5 bases respectively, with 8 bases between them. The CDR3 length is 14 residues. Clones were sequenced by immunoSEQ multiplex PCR, and TCRdb holds only the in-frame ones, with some missing. In the table there are around 70,000 clones, 82% of which are singletons. The receptor was isolated from an adult with an advanced solid tumor such as melanoma, head and neck, liver or kidney cancer. Sequencing was performed on CD4+ or CD8+ T cells sorted from blood, taken in a trial of the OX40 agonist ivuxolimab. The chain links TRBV5-1 to TRBJ1-6; D unresolved. Here the CDR3 DNA reads TGCGCCAGCAGCTTCCGGGAGAATAATTCACCCCTCCACTTT. As protein: CASSFRENNSPLHF. The variable domain in full, completed from reference TRBV5-1 and TRBJ1-6, reads KAGVTQTPRYLIKTRGQQVTLSCSPISGHRSVSWYQQTPGQGLQFLFEYFSETQRNKGNFPGRFSGRQFSNSRSEMNVSTLELGDSALYLCASSFRENNSPLHFGNGTRLTVT.